This is a list of T cell receptor beta chains from one sample in a study of blood T cell repertoires in COVID-19. Libraries were prepared by immunoSEQ multiplex PCR; TCRdb keeps only in-frame clonotypes and omits some of them. Among 350,000 to 450,000 clones, 85% were seen once, and the ten largest hold roughly 3.4%. Sequencing was carried out using peripheral blood. These receptors were taken from a woman younger than 35 with acute or convalescent COVID-19. Both conserved end residues are part of each CDR3.

CDR3 length	V gene	J gene	CDR3 protein
16	TRBV4-1	TRBJ1-6	CASSQEQVSYNSPLHF
15	TRBV3-1/TRBV3-2	TRBJ2-7	CASSQLSGGPGEQYF
14	TRBV2	TRBJ1-4	CASSEETRDEKLFF
13	TRBV5-5	TRBJ2-7	CASSFNRVGEQYF
15	TRBV11-2	TRBJ1-5	CASSLGQVGNQPQHF
10	TRBV24-1	TRBJ1-5	CATPMFTQHF
16	TRBV6-6	TRBJ2-2	CASSYSFRENTGELFF
14	TRBV27	TRBJ1-2	CASSSSGAQFGYTF
11	TRBV29-1	TRBJ2-1	CSAKYEGEQFF
14	TRBV5-6	TRBJ1-4	CASSLGATNEKLFF
12	TRBV6-5	TRBJ1-1	CASSVGDTEAFF
15	TRBV6-5	TRBJ2-1	CASSLIAEIYNEQFF
13	TRBV12-3/TRBV12-4	TRBJ1-5	CASRYSSNQPQHF
15	TRBV11-3	TRBJ2-7	CASSQGTSGTYEQYF
13	TRBV6-5	TRBJ1-1	CASRPRGDTEAFF
14	TRBV28	TRBJ2-1	CASSFNSGDNEQFF
17	TRBV1	TRBJ1-3	CTSSHDQRGSSGNTIYF
16	TRBV5-6	TRBJ2-5	CASSLARWGGQETQYF
15	TRBV27	TRBJ2-6	CASSTTGSGANVLTF
18	TRBV7-3	TRBJ2-1	CASSSAPGTSGPRDEQFF
15	TRBV7-3	TRBJ1-1	CASSLNTGGLTEAFF
14	TRBV24-1	TRBJ2-7	CATSDSGAPYEQYF
14	TRBV27	TRBJ2-1	CASSLGLAGSGQFF
10	TRBV28	TRBJ1-2	CATLGGGYTF
16	TRBV6-1	TRBJ2-1	CASSEDPGLEVGEQFF
13	TRBV2	TRBJ1-6	CASSLDRNSPLHF
15	TRBV2	TRBJ2-1	CARKEQESSYNEQFF
16	TRBV28	TRBJ2-2	CASSFRRQGTGGELFF